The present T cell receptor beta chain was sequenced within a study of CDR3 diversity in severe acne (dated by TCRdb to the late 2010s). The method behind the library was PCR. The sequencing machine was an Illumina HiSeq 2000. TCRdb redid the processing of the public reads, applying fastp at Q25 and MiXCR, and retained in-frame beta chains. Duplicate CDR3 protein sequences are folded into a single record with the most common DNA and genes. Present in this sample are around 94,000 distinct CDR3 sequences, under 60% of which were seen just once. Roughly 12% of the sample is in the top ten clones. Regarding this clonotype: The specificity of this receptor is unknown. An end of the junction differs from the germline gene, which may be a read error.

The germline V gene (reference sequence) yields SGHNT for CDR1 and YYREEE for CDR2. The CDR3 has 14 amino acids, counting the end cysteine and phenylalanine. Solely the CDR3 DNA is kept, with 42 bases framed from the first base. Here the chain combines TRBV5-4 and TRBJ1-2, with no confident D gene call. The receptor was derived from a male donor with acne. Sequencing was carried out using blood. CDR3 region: CVSSFKQPNYGYTF. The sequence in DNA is TGTGTCAGCAGCTTTAAACAGCCTAACTATGGCTACACCTTC.